This is a list of T cell receptor beta chains from one sample in a study of identical twins. TCRdb reprocessed the 5' RACE reads via MiXCR and lists one record per CDR3 protein. Of 500,000 to 550,000 distinct CDR3 sequences listed, 20% to 25% are singletons. These data were also reused for a study on yellow fever vaccine responses in identical twins.

The specimen sequenced was CD4+ T cells sorted from blood. All receptors come from a young woman in good health. Each CDR3 is given with its conserved first and last residue. The D gene is left open where the match is weak. Clone size appears in some rows only: once, few, many, or a class for an expanded clone.

clone size	J gene	V gene	D gene	CDR3 protein	CDR3 DNA
NA	TRBJ1-5	TRBV4-1	NA	CASSQGTDYSNQPQHF	TGCGCCAGCAGCCAAGGGACAGATTATAGCAATCAGCCCCAGCATTTT
NA	TRBJ2-1	TRBV3-1	TRBD2	CASSRYIAGGGYNEQFF	TGTGCCAGCAGCCGATATATAGCGGGGGGCGGGTACAATGAGCAGTTCTTC
NA	TRBJ1-5	TRBV19	NA	CASTPPGPPQPQHF	TGTGCCAGTACCCCTCCCGGTCCCCCTCAGCCCCAGCATTTT
NA	TRBJ1-1	TRBV12-3/TRBV12-4	NA	CASSWGRDTEAFF	TGTGCCAGCAGCTGGGGGAGGGACACTGAAGCTTTCTTT
NA	TRBJ2-2	TRBV3-1	TRBD1	CASSQGMDRGQLFF	TGTGCCAGCAGCCAAGGGATGGACAGGGGGCAGCTGTTTTTT
NA	TRBJ2-7	TRBV7-2	NA	CASSNLQVVNYEQYF	TGTGCCAGCAGCAATCTACAGGTTGTCAACTACGAGCAGTACTTC
few	TRBJ1-2	TRBV28	TRBD1	CASRADRGGYTF	TGTGCCAGCAGGGCAGACAGGGGTGGCTACACCTTC
many	TRBJ1-3	TRBV2	NA	CASQMDRVDGNTIYF	TGTGCCAGCCAAATGGACAGAGTGGATGGGAACACCATATATTTT
few	TRBJ2-1	TRBV7-9	NA	CASSAAGLINEQFF	TGTGCCAGCAGCGCCGCCGGACTGATCAATGAGCAGTTCTTC
few	TRBJ1-2	TRBV11-2	TRBD1	CASSLGGTGTGYTF	TGTGCCAGCAGCTTAGGGGGGACAGGTACTGGCTACACCTTC
few	TRBJ2-3	TRBV12-3/TRBV12-4	TRBD2	CASSKLAGVDTQYF	TGTGCCAGCAGTAAACTAGCGGGTGTGGATACGCAGTATTTT
NA	TRBJ2-1	TRBV10-3	TRBD2	CAISHSPGRGKSSYNEQFF	TGTGCCATCAGTCATTCCCCCGGGAGGGGGAAGAGCTCCTACAATGAGCAGTTCTTC
NA	TRBJ2-7	TRBV10-3	TRBD2	CANSRGIGLAGAYEQYF	TGTGCCAACTCGAGGGGCATCGGACTAGCGGGAGCGTACGAGCAGTACTTC
few	TRBJ2-1	TRBV5-5	NA	CASSISPKGNNEQFF	TGTGCCAGCAGCATCAGCCCTAAGGGAAACAATGAGCAGTTCTTC
NA	TRBJ1-2	TRBV24-1	NA	CATSDPTSGNYGYTF	TGTGCCACCAGTGACCCCACCTCAGGGAACTATGGCTACACCTTC
few	TRBJ1-2	TRBV12-3/TRBV12-4	NA	CASSPIRGNYGYTF	TGTGCCAGCAGCCCGATTAGGGGGAACTATGGCTACACCTTC
NA	TRBJ1-1	TRBV29-1	NA	CSVGKGFDTEAFF	TGCAGCGTTGGAAAGGGTTTCGACACTGAAGCTTTCTTT
NA	TRBJ2-2	TRBV6-5	NA	CASSTERAGTGELFF	TGTGCCAGCAGTACCGAGCGGGCGGGGACCGGGGAGCTGTTTTTT
NA	TRBJ2-4	TRBV19	NA	CASRIKQGTKNIQYF	TGTGCCAGTAGAATAAAACAGGGAACTAAAAACATTCAGTACTTC
few	TRBJ2-1	TRBV6-1	NA	CASSDYPAGSSYNEQFF	TGTGCCAGCAGTGATTATCCGGCGGGGAGCTCCTACAATGAGCAGTTCTTC
few	TRBJ2-6	TRBV5-1	TRBD1	CASSSQPGQTSSGANVLTF	TGCGCCAGCAGTTCACAACCGGGACAGACAAGCTCTGGGGCCAACGTCCTGACTTTC
NA	TRBJ1-2	TRBV27	TRBD1	CASRLSRGTAGGYTF	TGTGCCAGCAGACTCTCCAGAGGGACAGCAGGAGGCTACACCTTC
few	TRBJ2-1	TRBV12-3/TRBV12-4	NA	CASSLGHTSYNEQFF	TGTGCCAGCAGTTTAGGTCATACTTCCTACAATGAGCAGTTCTTC